Below, 30 T cell receptor beta chains from the same sample are listed, as sequenced in a study of T cells in Graves' hyperthyroidism and ophthalmopathy. Amplified TCR beta CDR3 regions derived from RNA transcripts. The HTBI primer set drove a first-round RT-PCR of the TCR CDR3. TCRdb called the multiplex PCR reads again in MiXCR, with one record for every CDR3 protein. Counted here are some 320,000 distinct CDR3 sequences, roughly 13% occurring once; the ten biggest clones make up 34%. Source material: blood. The receptor source for this set is a woman aged 40 to 50 with Graves' ophthalmopathy.

Ten or more counts support this clonotype. The genes are TRBV2 and TRBJ2-1, with D maybe TRBD2 (7 bases). CDR1 is SNHLY, CDR2 FYNNEI, per germline. The V and J ends lost 8 bases and 7 bases respectively, with 21 bases between them. The CDR3 sequence is 15 residues long. The CDR3 DNA follows: TGTGCCAGCTTCCGGGGGGCAGGGAATCGGAATGAGCAGTTCTTC. Translated: CASFRGAGNRNEQFF.

The genes are TRBV3-1 and TRBJ1-4; no clear D gene. Germline V gene lookup returns CDR1 LGHDT and CDR2 YNNKEL (reference sequence). With 3 bases removed from V and 7 bases from J, the gap between germline ends came to 15 bases. This CDR3 has 15 amino acids. The CDR3 is CASSHSFRGSEKLFF. CDR3 bases: TGTGCCAGCAGCCACTCTTTCCGGGGTAGTGAAAAACTGTTTTTT.

This clonotype occurred many times. The chain links TRBV7-9 to TRBJ2-1; 8 positions agree with TRBD1. The CDR3 has 15 amino acids. The ends lost 5 bases at V and 4 bases at J; junction bases unmatched: 7. The germline CDR1 and CDR2 sequences are SEHNR and FQNEAQ (reference sequence). Written as DNA, the CDR3 is TGTGCCAGCAGCCCGGACAGGGTTAGGTACAATGAGCAGTTCTTC. This translates into CASSPDRVRYNEQFF.

This clonotype was seen a few times. The J gene is TRBJ2-3, the V gene TRBV18; 11 positions match TRBD2. Trimming removed 1 base from V and 0 bases from J; junction bases left unmatched: 3. The CDR3 totals 17 residues. Germline-derived CDR1 and CDR2 are KGHSH and LQKENI. The CDR3 DNA reads as TGTGCCAGCTCACCACGACGACTAGCGGGGAGCACAGATACGCAGTATTTT. Translating it yields CASSPRRLAGSTDTQYF.

This clonotype has just a few counts. The gene calls are TRBV29-1 and TRBJ1-2; D is perhaps TRBD1 (5 bases). This CDR3 is built from 12 residues. Trimming pared 7 bases from V and 3 bases from J, leaving 12 bases between. Germline CDR1 and CDR2: SQVTM and ANQGSEA. This CDR3 reads CSALGTDYGYTF. The CDR3 region has the DNA TGCAGCGCCCTGGGGACGGACTATGGCTACACCTTC.

This clonotype occurred a few times. The chain employs TRBV20-1 and TRBJ2-1; the match to TRBD2 covers 8 bases. Germline loops: CDR1 DFQATT, CDR2 SNEGSKA (reference sequence). The V segment lost 0 bases and the J segment 1 base; nucleotides outside the gene matches: 11. The CDR3 sequence is 18 residues long. The CDR3 loop reads CSARDRASGRTSYNEQFF. DNA of the CDR3: TGCAGTGCTAGAGATCGGGCTAGCGGGCGAACTTCCTACAATGAGCAGTTCTTC.

This clonotype was seen many times. The chain has TRBV5-1 and TRBJ2-7; D is uncertain. The length of the CDR3 is 16 residues. Per germline, CDR1 SGHRS and CDR2 YFSETQ. V was clipped by 4 bases and J by 1 base, with 18 bases between them. CDR3: CASSPGRPSGSYEQYF. Written as DNA, the CDR3 is TGCGCCAGCAGCCCCGGGCGGCCTAGTGGTTCCTACGAGCAGTACTTC.

This clonotype was counted ten times or more. The chain couples TRBV7-9 to TRBJ1-2; TRBD1 might be the D (6 bases). Trimming took off 1 base at V and 5 bases at J, with 14 bases between the two ends. The CDR3 contains 15 residues. Germline lookup yields CDR1 SEHNR and CDR2 FQNEAQ (reference sequence). The CDR3 spells CASSLVWGRVYGYTF. The DNA for the CDR3 is TGTGCCAGCAGCTTAGTGTGGGGGCGCGTTTATGGCTACACCTTC.

This clonotype was detected many times. The V and J genes are TRBV15 and TRBJ2-1, with no clear D. The germline CDR1 and CDR2 sequences are LNHNV and YYDKDF (reference sequence). This CDR3 spans 14 amino acids. Trimming cost V 0 bases and J 8 bases, with 11 bases left between them. CDR3 in amino acids: CATSRDVVMDEQFF. CDR3 coding DNA: TGTGCCACCAGCAGAGATGTAGTGATGGATGAGCAGTTCTTC.

This clonotype was recorded at least ten times. The genes are TRBV27 and TRBJ1-6; unclear D gene. The V end was cut by 4 bases, the J end by 0 bases, with 4 bases between. From germline, CDR1 is MNHEY and CDR2 SMNVEV (reference sequence). The CDR3 totals 14 residues. The CDR3 region has the DNA TGTGCCAGCAGTTGGAGCTCCTATAATTCACCCCTCCACTTT. Translation: CASSWSSYNSPLHF.

This clonotype came up many times. The chain employs TRBV2 and TRBJ2-2; D not resolved. The CDR3 length is 13 residues. The ends were cut back, 4 bases at V and 5 bases at J, with 8 bases in the middle. Germline V gene sequence: CDR1 SNHLY, CDR2 FYNNEI. The CDR3 coding sequence is TGTGCCAGCAGTGCGGTGGGGACCGGGGAGCTGTTTTTT. Amino acid sequence: CASSAVGTGELFF.

Notes on this clonotype: This may be a read error: a much more frequent sequence differs by one nucleotide. This sequence joins TRBV7-9 and TRBJ1-1; TRBD1 is a possible D gene (6 bases). CDR3 size: 15 residues. The V gene's germline CDR1 is SEHNR and CDR2 FQNEAQ (reference sequence). The CDR3: CGSSQTGFRDTEAFF. The CDR3 DNA reads as TGTGGCAGCAGCCAAACAGGGTTTCGGGACACTGAAGCTTTCTTT.

The CDR3 sequence is CAGTVGGQPFSYEQYF. Written as DNA, the CDR3 is TGTGCCGGCACCGTAGGGGGACAGCCTTTCTCCTACGAGCAGTACTTC. The gene calls are TRBV28 and TRBJ2-7; 7 nucleotides align to TRBD1. Germline CDR1 MDHEN, CDR2 SYDVKM. V dropped 11 bases and J dropped 0; count of bases not matched to a gene: 16. This CDR3 region has 16 residues.

This clonotype came up once. The chain employs TRBV19 and TRBJ2-5; TRBD1 agrees at 7 bases. Germline lookup yields CDR1 LNHDA and CDR2 SQIVND (reference sequence). There are 14 residues in the CDR3. With V trimmed by 10 bases and J by 7 bases, 15 bases remained unmatched. The CDR3 region is CATDQGQPGGTQYF. As DNA, the CDR3 is TGTGCCACCGACCAGGGACAGCCGGGTGGGACCCAGTACTTC.

This clonotype was picked up many times. The J gene is TRBJ2-2, the V gene TRBV11-2; 8 positions match TRBD1. The trim removed 6 bases at V and 0 bases at J, leaving 0 bases unmatched. Germline V gene lookup returns CDR1 SGHAT and CDR2 FQNNGV. The CDR3 has 14 amino acids. CDR3 sequence reads: CASRGQANTGELFF. The CDR3 nucleotides read TGTGCCAGCAGGGGACAGGCGAACACCGGGGAGCTGTTTTTT.

This clonotype occurred many times. The chain couples TRBV11-3 to TRBJ1-1; D not resolved. Trimming pared 2 bases from V and 0 bases from J, leaving 10 bases between. Germline lookup yields CDR1 SGHNT and CDR2 YENEEA. This CDR3 spans 15 amino acids. The CDR3 nucleotides are TGTGCCAGCAGCTTACGCCAGCTCTTGAACACTGAAGCTTTCTTT. Amino acid sequence: CASSLRQLLNTEAFF.

This clonotype has more than one count but fewer than ten. The V call is TRBV20-1, the J call TRBJ1-2; 9 bases fit TRBD1. CDR3 length: 12 amino acids. Germline CDR1 reads DFQATT; CDR2 reads SNEGSKA (reference sequence). CDR3 coding DNA: TGCAGGGGGGTACAGGGGGCGCTGGGCTACACCTTC. As protein: CRGVQGALGYTF.

The genes are TRBV5-1 and TRBJ2-1; 7 bases are shared with TRBD2. The V gene's germline CDR1 is SGHRS and CDR2 YFSETQ. The trim removed 4 bases at V and 4 bases at J, leaving 5 bases unmatched. The CDR3 has 14 residues. CDR3 residues: CASSHGLEYNEQFF. In DNA, the CDR3 is TGCGCCAGCAGCCACGGACTAGAGTACAATGAGCAGTTCTTC.

The sample holds one count of this clonotype. This rearrangement joins TRBV5-6 to TRBJ2-7; D unresolved. Looked up from germline, CDR1 is SGHDT and CDR2 is YYEEEE. Trimming shortened V by 0 bases and J by 6 bases, and 13 bases separated the two germline ends. This CDR3 region has 14 residues. The CDR3 DNA is TGTGCCAGCAGCTTGGGGGCGGTCGGGTTCGAGCAGTACTTC. Its protein is CASSLGAVGFEQYF.

The table lists this clonotype with a few counts. The rearrangement uses TRBV6-1 and TRBJ2-7; D is tentatively TRBD1 or TRBD2 (7 bases each). In germline, CDR1 is MNHNS, CDR2 SASEGT. CDR3 length: 13 amino acids. V lost 7 bases and J 1 base, leaving 11 bases between the germline ends. The CDR3 loop reads CASTRGGSYEQYF. In DNA form, the CDR3 reads TGTGCCAGCACCAGGGGGGGGTCCTACGAGCAGTACTTC.

This clonotype has just a few counts. The genes are TRBV6-5 and TRBJ1-1; D is perhaps TRBD1 (6 bases). The CDR3 consists of 16 residues. Trimming removed 0 bases from V and 0 bases from J, with 11 bases in between. Germline CDR1 and CDR2: MNHEY and SVGAGI. This CDR3 is CASSYSRDTMNTEAFF. CDR3 coding DNA: TGTGCCAGCAGTTACTCCCGGGACACCATGAACACTGAAGCTTTCTTT.

This clonotype has at least ten counts. V gene TRBV28 combines with J gene TRBJ2-5; the D gene could be TRBD1 or TRBD2 (5 bases each). Germline V gives CDR1 MDHEN, CDR2 SYDVKM. Trimming removed 5 bases at V and 13 bases at J, with 26 bases between. The CDR3 covers 15 residues. The CDR3 reads CASSIYPYEGSPWYF. In DNA, the CDR3 is TGTGCCAGCAGTATATACCCTTACGAGGGGAGCCCCTGGTACTTC.

The V gene is TRBV29-1, the J gene TRBJ1-6; TRBD1 agrees at 7 bases. Trimming took 6 bases from V and 13 from J; bases not matched to a gene: 15. Germline V CDR1 and CDR2: SQVTM, ANQGSEA. This CDR3 region has 14 residues. CDR3 protein: CSVATGANGPPLHF. The DNA of the CDR3 is TGCAGCGTGGCTACAGGGGCCAATGGGCCGCCCCTCCACTTT.

This clonotype has at least ten counts. The J gene is TRBJ2-3, the V gene TRBV7-9, with D hard to call. CDR1 and CDR2 (germline): SEHNR, FQNEAQ (reference sequence). Trimming cost V 5 bases and J 0 bases, with 3 bases left between them. The CDR3 consists of 12 residues. In DNA, the CDR3 is TGTGCCAGCAGCATTAGCACAGATACGCAGTATTTT. The encoded protein is CASSISTDTQYF.

This clonotype was counted at least ten times. The chain combines TRBV20-1 with TRBJ2-5, with D possibly TRBD1 on 6 matching bases. This CDR3 region has 12 residues. V was clipped by 5 bases and J by 1 base, with 8 bases between them. Germline V gene data show CDR1 as DFQATT and CDR2 as SNEGSKA (reference sequence). CDR3 loop: CSARDTQETQYF. The CDR3, as DNA: TGCAGTGCTCGGGACACCCAAGAGACCCAGTACTTC.

The chain recombines TRBV15 with TRBJ2-7; D not certain. This CDR3 has 13 residues. The ends were cut back, 1 base at V and 4 bases at J, with 8 bases in the middle. Germline values: CDR1 LNHNV, CDR2 YYDKDF (reference sequence). The CDR3: CATSRGGPYEQYF. The CDR3 DNA reads TGTGCCACCAGCAGAGGGGGTCCTTACGAGCAGTACTTC.

The chain employs TRBV30 and TRBJ1-5; 9 nucleotides align to TRBD1. CDR3 size: 13 residues. From germline, CDR1 is GTSNPN and CDR2 SVGIG (reference sequence). The J segment lost 6 bases and the V segment lost 4 bases, leaving 4 bases of the junction unmatched. CDR3 in DNA: TGTGCCTGGATTGGGACAGGGCTTCAGCCCCAGCATTTT. This sequence encodes CAWIGTGLQPQHF. The variable domain in full, completed from reference TRBV30 and TRBJ1-5, reads SQTIHQWPATLVQPVGSPLSLECTVEGTSNPNLYWYRQAAGRGLQLLFYSVGIGQISSEVPQNLSASRPQDRQFILSSKKLLLSDSGFYLCAWIGTGLQPQHFGDGTRLSIL.

This clonotype was observed a few times. The chain is built from TRBV7-9 and TRBJ1-4, with D perhaps TRBD1 (6 bases). The V end lost 5 bases, the J end lost 8 bases, and 15 bases lay between the germline ends. There are 14 residues in the CDR3. Germline V gene lookup returns CDR1 SEHNR and CDR2 FQNEAQ (reference sequence). The CDR3 spells CASSPDRHREKLFF. The CDR3 DNA reads TGTGCCAGCAGCCCCGACAGGCATCGGGAAAAACTGTTTTTT.

This clonotype occurred a few times. The chain employs TRBV5-1 and TRBJ2-5, with 9 bases matching TRBD1. After removal of 2 bases from V and 4 bases from J, the junction contained 9 bases not matched to a gene. Germline V gene sequence: CDR1 SGHRS, CDR2 YFSETQ. This CDR3 region has 16 residues. The CDR3: CASSLTITGGGETQYF. The CDR3 nucleotides are TGCGCCAGCAGCTTAACCATTACAGGGGGCGGAGAGACCCAGTACTTC.

V gene TRBV28 combines with J gene TRBJ2-7; possibly TRBD2 for D (5 bases). This CDR3 is built from 14 residues. Germline V gene data show CDR1 as MDHEN and CDR2 as SYDVKM. V was pared by 8 bases and J by 2 bases, with 16 bases between. CDR3 sequence reads: CASRGTLGTYEQYF. CDR3 DNA: TGTGCCAGCCGGGGTACCTTAGGGACCTACGAGCAGTACTTC. Using reference TRBV28 and TRBJ2-7 for the parts outside the CDR3, the full variable domain is DVKVTQSSRYLVKRTGEKVFLECVQDMDHENMFWYRQDPGLGLRLIYFSYDVKMKEKGDIPEGYSVSREKKERFSLILESASTNQTSMYLCASRGTLGTYEQYFGPGTRLTVT.